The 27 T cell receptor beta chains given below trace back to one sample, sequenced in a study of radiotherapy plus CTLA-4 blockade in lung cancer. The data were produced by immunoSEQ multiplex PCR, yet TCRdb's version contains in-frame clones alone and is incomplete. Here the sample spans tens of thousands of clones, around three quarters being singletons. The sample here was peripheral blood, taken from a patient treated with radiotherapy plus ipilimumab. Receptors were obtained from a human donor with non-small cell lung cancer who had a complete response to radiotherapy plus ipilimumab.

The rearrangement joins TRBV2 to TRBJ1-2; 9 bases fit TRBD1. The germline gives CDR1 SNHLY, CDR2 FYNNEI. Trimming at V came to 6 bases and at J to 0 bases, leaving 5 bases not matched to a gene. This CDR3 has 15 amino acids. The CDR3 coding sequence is TGTGCCAGCAGACGACAGGGGGGGGCTAACTATGGCTACACCTTC. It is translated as CASRRQGGANYGYTF.

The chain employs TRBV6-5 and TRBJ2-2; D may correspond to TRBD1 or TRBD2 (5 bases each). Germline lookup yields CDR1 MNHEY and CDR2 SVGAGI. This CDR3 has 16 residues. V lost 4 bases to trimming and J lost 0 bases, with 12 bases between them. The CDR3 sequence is CASSSGDPSNTGELFF. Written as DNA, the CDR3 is TGTGCCAGCAGTTCTGGGGACCCGTCGAACACCGGGGAGCTGTTTTTT.

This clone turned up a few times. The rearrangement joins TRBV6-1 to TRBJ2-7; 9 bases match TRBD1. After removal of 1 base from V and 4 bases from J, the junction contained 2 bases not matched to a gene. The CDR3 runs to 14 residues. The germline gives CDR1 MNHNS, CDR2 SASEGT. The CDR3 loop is CASSEGGTGYEQYV. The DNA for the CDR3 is TGTGCCAGCAGTGAAGGGGGGACAGGGTACGAGCAGTACGTC.

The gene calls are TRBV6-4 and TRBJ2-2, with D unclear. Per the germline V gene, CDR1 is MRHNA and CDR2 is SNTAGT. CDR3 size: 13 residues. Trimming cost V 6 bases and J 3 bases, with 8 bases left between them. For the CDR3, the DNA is TGTGCCAGCAGAATGGCAGACACCGGGGAGCTGTTTTTT. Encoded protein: CASRMADTGELFF.

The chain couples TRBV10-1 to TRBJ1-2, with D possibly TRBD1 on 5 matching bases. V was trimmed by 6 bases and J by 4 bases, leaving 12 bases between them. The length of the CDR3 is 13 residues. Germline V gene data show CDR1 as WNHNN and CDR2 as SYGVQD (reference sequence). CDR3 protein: CASSAGGTYGYTF. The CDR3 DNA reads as TGCGCCAGCAGCGCCGGGGGAACCTATGGCTACACCTTC.

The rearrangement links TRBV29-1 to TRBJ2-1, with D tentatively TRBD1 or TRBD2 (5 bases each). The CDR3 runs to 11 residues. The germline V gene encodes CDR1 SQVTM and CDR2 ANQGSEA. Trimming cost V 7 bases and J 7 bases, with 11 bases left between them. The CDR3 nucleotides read TGCAGCGCGGGACGGACGAATGAGCAGTTCTTC. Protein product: CSAGRTNEQFF.

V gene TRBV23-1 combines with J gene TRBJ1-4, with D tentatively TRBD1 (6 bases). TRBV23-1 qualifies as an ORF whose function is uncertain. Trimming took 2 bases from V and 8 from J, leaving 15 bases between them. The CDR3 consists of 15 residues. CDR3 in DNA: TGCGCCAGCAGTCAAGGGGTAAGGGGACAAGAAAAACTGTTTTTT. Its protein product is CASSQGVRGQEKLFF.

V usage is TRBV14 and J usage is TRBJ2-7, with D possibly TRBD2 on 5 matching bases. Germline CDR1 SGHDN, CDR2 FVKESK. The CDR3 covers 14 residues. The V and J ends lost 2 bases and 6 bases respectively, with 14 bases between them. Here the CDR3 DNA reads TGTGCCAGCAGCCAAAGGGAGTGGTCCGGCGAGCAGTACGTC. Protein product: CASSQREWSGEQYV.

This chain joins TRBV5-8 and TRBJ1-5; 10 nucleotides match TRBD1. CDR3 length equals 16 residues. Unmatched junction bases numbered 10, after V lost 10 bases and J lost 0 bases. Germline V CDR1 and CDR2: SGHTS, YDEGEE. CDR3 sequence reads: CAGGQGTDYSNQPQHF. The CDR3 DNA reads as TGTGCCGGGGGACAGGGGACTGATTATAGCAATCAGCCCCAGCATTTT.

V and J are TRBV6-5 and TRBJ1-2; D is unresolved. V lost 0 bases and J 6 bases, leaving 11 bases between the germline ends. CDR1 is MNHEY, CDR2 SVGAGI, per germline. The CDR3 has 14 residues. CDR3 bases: TGTGCCAGCAGTTACTCCGGGGAGGGCGATGGCTACACCTTC. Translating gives CASSYSGEGDGYTF.

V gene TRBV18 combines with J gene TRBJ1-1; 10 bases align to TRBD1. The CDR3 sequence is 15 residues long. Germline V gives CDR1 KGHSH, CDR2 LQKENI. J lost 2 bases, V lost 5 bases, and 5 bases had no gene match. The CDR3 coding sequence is TGTGCCAGCTCAGCTGGACAGGGGGGTAACACTGAAGCTTTCTTT. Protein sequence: CASSAGQGGNTEAFF.

The CDR3 coding sequence is TGTGCCACCAGCAGCTCCCCTACCGGGGCCTTTAACACTGAAGCTTTCTTT. Translating gives CATSSSPTGAFNTEAFF. V is TRBV15 and J is TRBJ1-1; D is possibly TRBD1 (5 bases). The germline V gene encodes CDR1 LNHNV and CDR2 YYDKDF (reference sequence). The V end lost 3 bases, the J end lost 2 bases, and 19 bases lay between the germline ends. The CDR3 covers 17 residues. The whole variable domain, remainder taken from reference TRBV15 and TRBJ1-1, is DAMVIQNPRYQVTQFGKPVTLSCSQTLNHNVMYWYQQKSSQAPKLLFHYYDKDFNNEADTPDNFQSRRPNTSFCFLDIRSPGLGDTAMYLCATSSSPTGAFNTEAFFGQGTRLTVV.

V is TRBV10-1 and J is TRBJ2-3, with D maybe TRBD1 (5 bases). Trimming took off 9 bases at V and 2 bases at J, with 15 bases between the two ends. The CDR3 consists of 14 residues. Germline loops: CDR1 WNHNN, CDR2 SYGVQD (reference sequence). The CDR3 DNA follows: TGCGCCAGAAGCTCGACAGTATACACAGATACGCAGTATTTT. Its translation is CARSSTVYTDTQYF.

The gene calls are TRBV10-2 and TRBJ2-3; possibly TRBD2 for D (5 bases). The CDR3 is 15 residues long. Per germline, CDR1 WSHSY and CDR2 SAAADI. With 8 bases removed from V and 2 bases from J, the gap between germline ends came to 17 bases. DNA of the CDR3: TGCGCCAGCTGGATATGGGCGGGTCACACAGATACGCAGTATTTT. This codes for CASWIWAGHTDTQYF.

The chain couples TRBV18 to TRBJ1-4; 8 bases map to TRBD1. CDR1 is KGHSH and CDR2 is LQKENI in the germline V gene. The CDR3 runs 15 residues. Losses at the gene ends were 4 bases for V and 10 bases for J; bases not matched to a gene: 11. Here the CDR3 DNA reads TGTGCCAGCTCACTGCCGGGACAGGTGCTCGGAAAACTGTTTTTT. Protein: CASSLPGQVLGKLFF.

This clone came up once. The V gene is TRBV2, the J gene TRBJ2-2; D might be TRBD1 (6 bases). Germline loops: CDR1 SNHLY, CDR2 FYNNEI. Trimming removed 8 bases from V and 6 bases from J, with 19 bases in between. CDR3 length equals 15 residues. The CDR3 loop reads CASSPEAGASGELFF. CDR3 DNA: TGTGCCAGCTCCCCAGAGGCAGGGGCCTCCGGGGAGCTGTTTTTT.

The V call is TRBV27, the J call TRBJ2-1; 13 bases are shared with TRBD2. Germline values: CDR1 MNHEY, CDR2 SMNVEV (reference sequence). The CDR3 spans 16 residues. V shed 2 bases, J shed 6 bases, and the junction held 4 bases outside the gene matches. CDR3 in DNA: TGTGCCAGCAGTTTAGGCGGGACTAGCGGGATCAATGAGCAGTTCTTC. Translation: CASSLGGTSGINEQFF.

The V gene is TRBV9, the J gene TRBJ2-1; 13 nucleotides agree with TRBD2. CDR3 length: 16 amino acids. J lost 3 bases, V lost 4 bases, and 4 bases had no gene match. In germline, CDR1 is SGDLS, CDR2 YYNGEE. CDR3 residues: CASSSRTSGSYNEQFF. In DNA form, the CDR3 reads TGTGCCAGCAGCTCCCGGACTAGCGGGAGCTACAATGAGCAGTTCTTC.

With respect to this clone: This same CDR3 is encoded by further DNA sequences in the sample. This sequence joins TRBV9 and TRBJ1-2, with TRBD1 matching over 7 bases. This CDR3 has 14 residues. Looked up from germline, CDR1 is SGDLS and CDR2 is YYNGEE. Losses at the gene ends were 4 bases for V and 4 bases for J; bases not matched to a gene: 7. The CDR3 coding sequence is TGTGCCAGCAGCCCCAGACAGGGTTCCTATGGCTACACCTTC. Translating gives CASSPRQGSYGYTF.

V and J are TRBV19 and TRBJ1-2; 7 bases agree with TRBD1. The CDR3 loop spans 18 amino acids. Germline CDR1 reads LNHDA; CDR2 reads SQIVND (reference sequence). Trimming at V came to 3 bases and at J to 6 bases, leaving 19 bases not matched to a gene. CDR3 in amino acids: CASSIKYYREGAKDGYTF. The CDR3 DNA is TGTGCCAGTAGTATTAAATACTATAGAGAGGGGGCGAAGGATGGCTACACCTTC. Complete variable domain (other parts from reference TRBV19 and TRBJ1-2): DGGITQSPKYLFRKEGQNVTLSCEQNLNHDAMYWYRQDPGQGLRLIYYSQIVNDFQKGDIAEGYSVSREKKESFPLTVTSAQKNPTAFYLCASSIKYYREGAKDGYTFGSGTRLTVV.

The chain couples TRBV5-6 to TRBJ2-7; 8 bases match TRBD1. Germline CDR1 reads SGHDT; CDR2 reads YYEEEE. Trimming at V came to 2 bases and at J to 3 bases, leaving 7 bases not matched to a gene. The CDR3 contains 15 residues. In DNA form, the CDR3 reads TGTGCCAGCAGCTTCAGACAGGGGATGGGCTACGAGCAGTACTTC. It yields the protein CASSFRQGMGYEQYF.

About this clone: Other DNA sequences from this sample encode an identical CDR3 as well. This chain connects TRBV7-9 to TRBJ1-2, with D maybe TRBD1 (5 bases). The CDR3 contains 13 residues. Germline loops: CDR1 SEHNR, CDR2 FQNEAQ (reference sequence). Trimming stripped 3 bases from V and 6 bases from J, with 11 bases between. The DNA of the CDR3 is TGTGCCAGCAGCTTGACCCGGGGGGATGGCTACACCTTC. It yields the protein CASSLTRGDGYTF.

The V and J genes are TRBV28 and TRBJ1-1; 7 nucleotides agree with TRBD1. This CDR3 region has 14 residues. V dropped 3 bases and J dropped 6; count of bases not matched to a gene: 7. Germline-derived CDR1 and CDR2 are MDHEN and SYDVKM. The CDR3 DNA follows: TGTGCCAGCAGTTTCGGGACAGCGTGGGCTGAAGCTTTCTTT. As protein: CASSFGTAWAEAFF.

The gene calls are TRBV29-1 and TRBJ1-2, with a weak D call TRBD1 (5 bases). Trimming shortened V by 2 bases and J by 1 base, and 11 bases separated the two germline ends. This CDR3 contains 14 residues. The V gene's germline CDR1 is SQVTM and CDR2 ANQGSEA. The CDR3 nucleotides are TGCAGCGTTGAAAGCGACCAGGGTAACTATGGCTACACCTTC. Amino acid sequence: CSVESDQGNYGYTF.

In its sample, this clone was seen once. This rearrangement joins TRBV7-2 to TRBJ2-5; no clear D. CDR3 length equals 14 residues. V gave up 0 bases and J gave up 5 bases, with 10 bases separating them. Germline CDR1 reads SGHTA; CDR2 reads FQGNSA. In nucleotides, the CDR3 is TGTGCCAGCAGCTTAGCACGAATCGGGGAGACCCAGTACTTC. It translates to CASSLARIGETQYF.

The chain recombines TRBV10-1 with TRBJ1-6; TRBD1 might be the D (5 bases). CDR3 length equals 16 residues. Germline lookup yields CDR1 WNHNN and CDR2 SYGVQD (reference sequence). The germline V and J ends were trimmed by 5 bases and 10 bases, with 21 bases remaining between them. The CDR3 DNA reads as TGCGCCAGCAGTTTGACGGCTTCGGTGGACAAGTCACCCCTCCACTTT. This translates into CASSLTASVDKSPLHF.

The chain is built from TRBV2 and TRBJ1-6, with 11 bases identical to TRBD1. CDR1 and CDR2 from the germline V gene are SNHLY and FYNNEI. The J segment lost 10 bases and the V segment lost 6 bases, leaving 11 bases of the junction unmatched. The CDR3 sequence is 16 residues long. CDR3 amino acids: CASSLSGTGGGSPLHF. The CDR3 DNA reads TGTGCCAGCAGCCTCTCCGGGACAGGGGGGGGCTCACCCCTCCACTTT.